These T cell receptor beta chains were read from a single sample in a study of graft-versus-host responses after intestinal transplantation. TCRdb's table, derived via immunoSEQ multiplex PCR, lists solely in-frame clones and lacks some. The table lists approximately 15,000 clones, around three fifths of them singletons. The sample was ileum tissue, taken 524 days after transplant. The receptors shown here come from a human patient who received an intestinal transplant, so some T cells may come from the graft donor. CDR3s include the opening cysteine and the closing phenylalanine or tryptophan. The D gene is left open where the match is weak. Expanded clones get a size class; other rows say once, few or many, or leave the size out.

j_call: TRBJ1-2; d_call: TRBD1; v_call: TRBV4-1; clone_size: .; cdr3_nt: TGCGCCAGCAGCCAAATGTCCGTCGGGACAGGGAACTATGGCTACACCTTC; cdr3_aa: CASSQMSVGTGNYGYTF
j_call: TRBJ2-3; d_call: .; v_call: TRBV6-6; clone_size: .; cdr3_nt: TGTGCCAGCAGTTACTCTAGTTTCCCAGATACGCAGTATTTT; cdr3_aa: CASSYSSFPDTQYF
j_call: TRBJ2-3; d_call: .; v_call: TRBV5-4; clone_size: .; cdr3_nt: TGTGCCAGCAGCTTCGGAGGGGCTACAGATACGCAGTATTTT; cdr3_aa: CASSFGGATDTQYF
j_call: TRBJ1-4; d_call: TRBD1; v_call: TRBV18; clone_size: .; cdr3_nt: TGTGCCAGCTCTCTACAGGGGCTTGAAAAACTGTTTTTT; cdr3_aa: CASSLQGLEKLFF
j_call: TRBJ1-1; d_call: .; v_call: TRBV2; clone_size: .; cdr3_nt: TGTGCCAGCAGTAGTTTCACGGACACTGAAGCTTTCTTT; cdr3_aa: CASSSFTDTEAFF
j_call: TRBJ2-7; d_call: .; v_call: TRBV2; clone_size: .; cdr3_nt: TGTGCCAGCAGTGAGGGAGTTTCCTACGAGCAGTACTTC; cdr3_aa: CASSEGVSYEQYF
j_call: TRBJ2-5; d_call: TRBD1; v_call: TRBV5-1; clone_size: .; cdr3_nt: TGCGCCAGCAGCCTAACGCGGACAGGGGGCTTACAAGAGACCCAGTACTTC; cdr3_aa: CASSLTRTGGLQETQYF
j_call: TRBJ1-1; d_call: TRBD1; v_call: TRBV2; clone_size: .; cdr3_nt: TGTGCCAGCACCGCCGGGGGACAGGCCACCACTGAAGCTTTCTTT; cdr3_aa: CASTAGGQATTEAFF
j_call: TRBJ1-2; d_call: .; v_call: TRBV2; clone_size: .; cdr3_nt: TGTGCCAGCAGTGAAAACAGGGTTGGCTACACCTTC; cdr3_aa: CASSENRVGYTF
j_call: TRBJ2-6; d_call: .; v_call: TRBV4-3; clone_size: .; cdr3_nt: TGCGCCAGCAGCCAAGAAACCGGGACAGGGGCCAACGTCCTGACTTTC; cdr3_aa: CASSQETGTGANVLTF
j_call: TRBJ1-1; d_call: .; v_call: TRBV19; clone_size: medium-sized; cdr3_nt: TGTGCCAGTAGTGATCAGGGGTATAGCACTGAAGCTTTCTTT; cdr3_aa: CASSDQGYSTEAFF
j_call: TRBJ1-6; d_call: TRBD1; v_call: TRBV6-6; clone_size: .; cdr3_nt: TGTGCCAGCAGGGGACCGGGACAGGGCCCTAATTCACCCCTCCACTTT; cdr3_aa: CASRGPGQGPNSPLHF
j_call: TRBJ2-1; d_call: .; v_call: TRBV10-2; clone_size: many; cdr3_nt: TGCGCCAGCTCGGGACTGTACAATGAGCAGTTCTTC; cdr3_aa: CASSGLYNEQFF
j_call: TRBJ2-7; d_call: .; v_call: TRBV12-1; clone_size: .; cdr3_nt: TGTGCCAGCAGCTTTCCCCCGGGACAGCAGAACTACGAGCAGTACTTC; cdr3_aa: CASSFPPGQQNYEQYF
j_call: TRBJ2-7; d_call: .; v_call: TRBV6-5; clone_size: .; cdr3_nt: TGTGCCAGCAGTTTCTCGGCCGGGTTTCTCTCCTACGAGCAGTACTTC; cdr3_aa: CASSFSAGFLSYEQYF
j_call: TRBJ1-1; d_call: .; v_call: TRBV6-1; clone_size: .; cdr3_nt: TGTGCCAGCAGTCGCCAACTGACAGGGAACACTGAAGCTTTCTTT; cdr3_aa: CASSRQLTGNTEAFF
j_call: TRBJ1-4; d_call: TRBD1; v_call: TRBV20-1; clone_size: .; cdr3_nt: TGCAGAGGACAGGGGGCTGAAAAACTGTTTTTT; cdr3_aa: CRGQGAEKLFF
j_call: TRBJ2-1; d_call: TRBD2; v_call: TRBV10-3; clone_size: .; cdr3_nt: TGTGCCATCAGCGTCACTAGCGGGGGGGTACTTGAGCAGTTCTTC; cdr3_aa: CAISVTSGGVLEQFF
j_call: TRBJ1-4; d_call: .; v_call: TRBV10-2; clone_size: few; cdr3_nt: TGCGCCAGCAGTAGAGGAGGCGAAAAACTGTTTTTT; cdr3_aa: CASSRGGEKLFF
j_call: TRBJ1-2; d_call: .; v_call: TRBV9; clone_size: .; cdr3_nt: TGTGCCAGCACCAGAAGAGGGGGGGCTTTAAACTATGGCTACACCTTC; cdr3_aa: CASTRRGGALNYGYTF
j_call: TRBJ1-1; d_call: TRBD1; v_call: TRBV6-5; clone_size: few; cdr3_nt: TGTGCCAGCAGTTACGATAGGACAGGTAAAGAAGCTTTCTTT; cdr3_aa: CASSYDRTGKEAFF
j_call: TRBJ1-4; d_call: .; v_call: TRBV6-6; clone_size: .; cdr3_nt: TGTGCCAGCAGGGGCCCAAACACAGAAAAACTGTTTTTT; cdr3_aa: CASRGPNTEKLFF
j_call: TRBJ2-7; d_call: .; v_call: TRBV12-5; clone_size: .; cdr3_nt: TGTGCTAGTGGCCTCCCTACCGCACGCGGCGAGCAGTACTTC; cdr3_aa: CASGLPTARGEQYF
j_call: TRBJ1-2; d_call: TRBD1; v_call: TRBV13; clone_size: few; cdr3_nt: TGTGCCAGCAGCTTGGGGACAGGGGTCTCCTATGGCTACACCTTC; cdr3_aa: CASSLGTGVSYGYTF
j_call: TRBJ2-6; d_call: .; v_call: TRBV25-1; clone_size: .; cdr3_nt: TGTGCCAGCAACGGGGTGCAGGGGAACTCTGGGGCCAACGTCCTGACTTTC; cdr3_aa: CASNGVQGNSGANVLTF
j_call: TRBJ2-7; d_call: TRBD1; v_call: TRBV6-5; clone_size: few; cdr3_nt: TGTGCCAGCAGTTTGGGACAGAGCTCCTACGAGCAGTACTTC; cdr3_aa: CASSLGQSSYEQYF
j_call: TRBJ2-1; d_call: TRBD1; v_call: TRBV6-5; clone_size: few; cdr3_nt: TGTGCCAGTCGGGACAGGGGGTATAACAATGAGCAGTTCTTC; cdr3_aa: CASRDRGYNNEQFF
j_call: TRBJ2-1; d_call: TRBD1; v_call: TRBV4-2; clone_size: .; cdr3_nt: TGTGCCAGCAGCCAAGGCGGGACAGGGGGCCTAAATGAGCAGTTCTTC; cdr3_aa: CASSQGGTGGLNEQFF
j_call: TRBJ2-1; d_call: .; v_call: TRBV18; clone_size: few; cdr3_nt: TGTGCCAGCTCACCACTGGGGGGACCCTACAATGAGCAGTTCTTC; cdr3_aa: CASSPLGGPYNEQFF
j_call: TRBJ2-1; d_call: .; v_call: TRBV27; clone_size: .; cdr3_nt: TGTGCCACTTCCCTCTCTAGCGCTAATGAGCAGTTCTTC; cdr3_aa: CATSLSSANEQFF
j_call: TRBJ1-6; d_call: .; v_call: TRBV11-2; clone_size: .; cdr3_nt: TGTGCCAGCAGCTTAGTCCCAGGCCTACGCTCACCCCTCCACTTT; cdr3_aa: CASSLVPGLRSPLHF
j_call: TRBJ1-2; d_call: TRBD1; v_call: TRBV25-1; clone_size: .; cdr3_nt: TGTGCCAGCAATCGAGGGGGCCGCGGTGGCTACACCTTC; cdr3_aa: CASNRGGRGGYTF
j_call: TRBJ2-7; d_call: TRBD1; v_call: TRBV6-1; clone_size: .; cdr3_nt: TGTGCCAGCAGTAGAGACAGGGACTACGAGCAGTACTTC; cdr3_aa: CASSRDRDYEQYF
j_call: TRBJ2-3; d_call: .; v_call: TRBV6-5; clone_size: .; cdr3_nt: TGTGCTGCCGGGCGGGGGCCTCGCACAGATACGCAGTATTTT; cdr3_aa: CAAGRGPRTDTQYF
j_call: TRBJ2-7; d_call: TRBD1; v_call: TRBV27; clone_size: once; cdr3_nt: TGTGCCAGCAGTTACAGGGGGCGCGAGCAGTACTTC; cdr3_aa: CASSYRGREQYF
j_call: TRBJ1-2; d_call: .; v_call: TRBV7-8; clone_size: .; cdr3_nt: TGTGCCAGCAGCCAGGACAGTCTTTACTATGGCTACACCTTC; cdr3_aa: CASSQDSLYYGYTF
j_call: TRBJ2-3; d_call: TRBD2; v_call: TRBV18; clone_size: few; cdr3_nt: TGTGCCAGCTCACCACCGGTTAGCGGGGGGCCAGATACGCAGTATTTT; cdr3_aa: CASSPPVSGGPDTQYF
j_call: TRBJ1-1; d_call: .; v_call: TRBV12-5; clone_size: .; cdr3_nt: TGTGCTAGTGGTCCAACAATGAACACTGAAGCTTTCTTT; cdr3_aa: CASGPTMNTEAFF
j_call: TRBJ1-2; d_call: TRBD1; v_call: TRBV19; clone_size: .; cdr3_nt: TGTGCCAGTAGTTTCCGGACAGGGGACCATGGCTACACCTTC; cdr3_aa: CASSFRTGDHGYTF
j_call: TRBJ2-3; d_call: .; v_call: TRBV27; clone_size: .; cdr3_nt: TGTGCCAGCAGTTTTCAGGGGCTCACAGATACGCAGTATTTT; cdr3_aa: CASSFQGLTDTQYF
j_call: TRBJ2-5; d_call: .; v_call: TRBV30; clone_size: .; cdr3_nt: TGTGCCTGGAGTGCCAGGGGTTGGGTGACCCAGTACTTC; cdr3_aa: CAWSARGWVTQYF
j_call: TRBJ2-7; d_call: TRBD1; v_call: TRBV18; clone_size: few; cdr3_nt: TGTGCCAGCTCACTCTTCGGGAAGCAGACAGGGGGATACTACGAGCAGTACTTC; cdr3_aa: CASSLFGKQTGGYYEQYF
j_call: TRBJ2-2; d_call: TRBD1; v_call: TRBV7-2; clone_size: .; cdr3_nt: TGTGCCAGCAGCTTAGGACAGGGGCTTGAGCTGTTTTTT; cdr3_aa: CASSLGQGLELFF
j_call: TRBJ2-3; d_call: TRBD1; v_call: TRBV5-1; clone_size: few; cdr3_nt: TGCGCCAGCAGCTCGGACAGGGGAGATACGCAGTATTTT; cdr3_aa: CASSSDRGDTQYF